The rows below give T cell receptor beta chains drawn from one sample of a study of T cell repertoires in ileal Crohn's disease. Assay used: immunoSEQ multiplex PCR; TCRdb lists only in-frame clones, some missing. The repertoire consists of thousands of clones, with around 92% occurring once and the leading ten covering around 3.6%. The sample was ileal tissue. These receptors came from an adult with Crohn's disease. Each CDR3 is given with its conserved first and last residue.

V gene	CDR3 protein
TRBV5-4	CASSGTANTGELFF
TRBV7-2	CASTAGGAYEQYF
TRBV6-1	CASSENRGRAFF
TRBV7-3	CASSYMELFF
TRBV28	CATRFGLAGLSSYNEQFF
TRBV10-1	CASSVNYRTDTQYF
TRBV19	CASSIMAGPTYEQYF
TRBV13	CASSQGQGGGYGYTF
TRBV7-3	CASSPVTSGGGTQYF
TRBV6-1	CASSEGWDRDNEQFF
TRBV4-1	CASSQGGGLSYEQYF
TRBV7-2	CASSPETSSGGAWSDTQYF
TRBV7-2	CASSSPSSPLHF
TRBV4-3	CASSQDPQLAYGYTF
TRBV19	CASSMGQGAYNEQFF
TRBV4-2	CASSQEVATGLSSNQPQHF
TRBV13	CASSLVGGAGPRTQYF
TRBV7-3	CASSPGWGPAYNEQFF
TRBV9	CASSVGGRGNGETQYF
TRBV28	CASSFQGRGSYEQYF
TRBV5-6	CASKTGGNYGYTF
TRBV28	CASSPDRVRGYTF
TRBV7-3	CASSPGSAGPFYEQYF
TRBV28	CASSPPGQRTFYGYTF
TRBV4-2	CASSQEYPGLSYEQYF
TRBV27	CASSFAYRLTGELFF
TRBV27	CASSFSAGPFHGYTF
TRBV27	CASSRGSGGILQKTQYF
TRBV25-1	CASSEYGRGNGYTF
TRBV28	CASSKDRMSYGYTF
TRBV7-9	CASSLGGLNNEQFF
TRBV6-1	CASNGGVGAAEQYF
TRBV5-6	CASSLTGSAYEQYF
TRBV7-6	CASSKGGVADTQYF
TRBV5-6	CASSLDFQETQYF
TRBV6-5	CASRDRATDTQYF
TRBV19	CASSSTGPPSPLHF